Its frequency marks the clone carrying this TCR beta chain as large. Its target is unknown. 10X single-cell V(D)J and 5' gene-expression libraries profiled CSF cells. TCRdb re-called the 10x single-cell sequencing reads, yielding one record per CDR3 amino acid sequence without DNA. The data include 1,500 or so distinct CDR3 sequences; the top ten clones carry around 6%. Germline loops: CDR1 MDHEN, CDR2 SYDVKM. The CDR3 is 13 residues long. This sample stems from a study of CD8 T cells in cerebrospinal fluid in Alzheimer's disease. Overall study results and limits: In mild cognitive impairment or Alzheimer's disease, the biggest CSF clone made up more TCRs than in controls.

Material for sequencing was cerebrospinal fluid. This sequence originates from a human donor with Alzheimer's disease. V and J are TRBV28 and TRBJ1-1; the D call from TCRdb, TRBD1, cannot be confirmed without DNA. The CDR3 is CASSLKNRNEAFF.